The 8 T cell receptor beta chains listed next were all sequenced from one sample in a study of shared clonotypes between healthy human individuals. Clones were sequenced by immunoSEQ multiplex PCR, and TCRdb holds only the in-frame ones, with some missing. The table includes hundreds of thousands of clones, less than 98% detected once. Sequencing input: naive CD4+ T cells sorted from blood. Indicated subset: CD45RA+ positively selected. The receptors were gathered from a woman aged 30 to 39 in good health.

V and J are TRBV5-1 and TRBJ2-2; 10 bases align to TRBD1. CDR1 and CDR2 from the germline V gene are SGHRS and YFSETQ. V lost 4 bases, J lost 6 bases, and 6 bases stayed unmatched. This CDR3 has 15 residues. DNA of the CDR3: TGCGCCAGCAGCCCGGGGACAGGGGAGGCCGGGGAGCTGTTTTTT. Encoded protein: CASSPGTGEAGELFF.

The genes are TRBV28 and TRBJ2-1; D is unclear. The CDR3 runs 11 residues. V lost 11 bases, J lost 4 bases, and 9 bases lay in between. The germline V gene has CDR1 MDHEN and CDR2 SYDVKM. CDR3 coding DNA: TGTGCCGCCTCGCAGTACAATGAGCAGTTCTTC. It is translated as CAASQYNEQFF.

This clone was detected only once. The V and J genes are TRBV11-2 and TRBJ2-7; the match to TRBD1 covers 8 bases. The CDR3 sequence is 15 residues long. CDR1 is SGHAT and CDR2 is FQNNGV in the germline V gene. V lost 4 bases and J lost 5; bases outside the gene matches: 10. In DNA form, the CDR3 reads TGTGCCAGCAGCTCTCCAGACAGGGGAGTCCACGAGCAGTACTTC. The encoded protein is CASSSPDRGVHEQYF.

CDR3 region: CASSLGPQLGNTIYF. The CDR3 nucleotides read TGCGCCAGCAGCTTGGGACCACAACTGGGGAACACCATATATTTT. The gene calls are TRBV5-1 and TRBJ1-3; no clear D gene. The germline V and J ends were trimmed by 0 bases and 7 bases, with 14 bases remaining between them. The CDR3 spans 15 residues. CDR1 SGHRS and CDR2 YFSETQ come from the germline V gene.

The DNA for the CDR3 is TGTGCCAGCTCACCACCCCGGGGGCAGGGCATCTACGAGCAGTACTTC. Amino acid sequence: CASSPPRGQGIYEQYF. The chain combines TRBV18 with TRBJ2-7; the D gene could be TRBD1 or TRBD2 (6 bases each). CDR1 is KGHSH and CDR2 is LQKENI in the germline V gene. V shed 0 bases and J shed 3 bases, with 15 bases lying between them. The CDR3 consists of 16 residues.

The chain joins TRBV2 to TRBJ2-5; 7 positions agree with TRBD1. This CDR3 spans 15 amino acids. CDR1 is SNHLY, CDR2 FYNNEI, per germline. V was pared by 7 bases and J by 0 bases, with 8 bases of the junction left unmatched. CDR3 nucleotide sequence: TGTGCCAGCACGAGACAGGGTCCCAACCAAGAGACCCAGTACTTC. Protein product: CASTRQGPNQETQYF.

The chain combines TRBV7-9 with TRBJ2-5, with no clear D. Germline CDR1 reads SEHNR; CDR2 reads FQNEAQ (reference sequence). The V end lost 2 bases, the J end lost 0 bases, and 19 bases lay between the germline ends. The CDR3 extends over 18 amino acids. The CDR3 region is CASSLSGPLVFYQETQYF. CDR3 sequence (DNA): TGTGCCAGCAGCTTATCCGGCCCCCTCGTGTTCTACCAAGAGACCCAGTACTTC. Filled out from reference TRBV7-9 and TRBJ2-5, the complete variable domain reads DTGVSQNPRHKITKRGQNVTFRCDPISEHNRLYWYRQTLGQGPEFLTYFQNEAQLEKSRLLSDRFSAERPKGSFSTLEIQRTEQGDSAMYLCASSLSGPLVFYQETQYFGPGTRLLVL.

The chain links TRBV5-6 to TRBJ1-5, with unresolved D. The V gene lost 3 bases and the J gene lost 9 bases, with 16 bases spanning the gap. The length of the CDR3 is 14 residues. The germline CDR1 and CDR2 sequences are SGHDT and YYEEEE. The CDR3 DNA is TGTGCCAGCAGCTCAGACAAAGGCCGGGGGCCCCAGCATTTT. As protein: CASSSDKGRGPQHF.